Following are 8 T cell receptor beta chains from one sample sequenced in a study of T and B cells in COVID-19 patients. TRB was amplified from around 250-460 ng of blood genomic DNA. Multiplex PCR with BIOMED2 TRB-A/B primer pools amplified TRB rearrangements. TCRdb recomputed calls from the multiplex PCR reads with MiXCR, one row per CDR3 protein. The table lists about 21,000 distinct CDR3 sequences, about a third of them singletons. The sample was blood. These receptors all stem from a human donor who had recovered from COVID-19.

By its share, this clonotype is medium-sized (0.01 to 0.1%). Written as DNA, the CDR3 is TGTGCCAGCTCACCACTAAATGGGACAGCCCGCGGGGAGCTGTTTTTT. Amino acid sequence: CASSPLNGTARGELFF. V usage is TRBV18 and J usage is TRBJ2-2, with 7 positions matching TRBD1. The germline CDR1 and CDR2 sequences are KGHSH and LQKENI. Trimming took 1 base from V and 7 from J; bases not matched to a gene: 9. The CDR3 has 16 residues.

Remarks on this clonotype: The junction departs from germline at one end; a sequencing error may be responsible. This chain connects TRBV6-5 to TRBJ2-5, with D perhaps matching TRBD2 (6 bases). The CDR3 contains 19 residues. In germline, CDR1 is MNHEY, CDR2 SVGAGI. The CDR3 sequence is CASSLVAEPGLEGEETQYF. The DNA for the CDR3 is TGCGCCAGCAGTCTTGTGGCAGAGCCGGGACTTGAAGGGGAGGAGACCCAGTACTTC.

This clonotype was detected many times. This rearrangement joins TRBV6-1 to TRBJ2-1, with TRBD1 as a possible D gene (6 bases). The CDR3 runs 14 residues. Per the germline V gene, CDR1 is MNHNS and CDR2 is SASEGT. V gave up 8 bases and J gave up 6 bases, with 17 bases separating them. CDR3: CASRRMGASNEQFF. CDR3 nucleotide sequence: TGTGCCAGCCGCAGAATGGGGGCCAGCAATGAGCAGTTCTTC.

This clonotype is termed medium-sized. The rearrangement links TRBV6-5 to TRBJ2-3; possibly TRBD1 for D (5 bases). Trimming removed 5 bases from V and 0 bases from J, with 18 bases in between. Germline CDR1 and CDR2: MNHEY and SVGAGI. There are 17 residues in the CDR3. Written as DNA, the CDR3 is TGTGCCAGCAGTCGCGCTCAAGGGGATACTAGCACAGATACGCAGTATTTT. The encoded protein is CASSRAQGDTSTDTQYF.

CDR3 in amino acids: CASSLSALYEQYF. The CDR3 region has the DNA TGTGCCAGCAGTTTATCTGCCCTCTACGAGCAGTACTTC. The chain employs TRBV28 and TRBJ2-7; D is ambiguous. From germline, CDR1 is MDHEN and CDR2 SYDVKM. V was cut by 1 base and J by 3 bases, with 7 bases left in between. This CDR3 has 13 amino acids.

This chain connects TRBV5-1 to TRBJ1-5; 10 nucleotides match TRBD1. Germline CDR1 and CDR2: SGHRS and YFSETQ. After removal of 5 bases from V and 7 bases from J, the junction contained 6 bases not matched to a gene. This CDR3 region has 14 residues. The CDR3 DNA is TGCGCCAGCAGTACCGGGACAGGGGCCCAGCCCCAGCATTTT. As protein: CASSTGTGAQPQHF.

CDR3 region: CASSYSIYGLFGGYYGYTF. As DNA, the CDR3 is TGTGCCAGCAGTTACTCGATTTACGGCCTGTTCGGGGGATACTATGGCTACACCTTC. The rearrangement joins TRBV6-5 to TRBJ1-2; tentative D call: TRBD1 (5 bases). Trimming took 0 bases from V and 3 from J, leaving 23 bases between them. Germline V gene data show CDR1 as MNHEY and CDR2 as SVGAGI. This CDR3 comprises 19 residues.

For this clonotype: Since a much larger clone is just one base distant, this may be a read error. The CDR3 region has the DNA TGTGCCAGTAGTATGGTTGGAGCACAGAGGATTTCACCCCTCCACTTT. Encoded protein: CASSMVGAQRISPLHF. The gene calls are TRBV19 and TRBJ1-6; D remains ambiguous. CDR3 length: 16 residues. Per the germline V gene, CDR1 is LNHDA and CDR2 is SQIVND (reference sequence). V was clipped by 3 bases and J by 9 bases, with 18 bases between them. The full variable domain, rest sourced from reference TRBV19 and TRBJ1-6, is DGGITQSPKYLFRKEGQNVTLSCEQNLNHDAMYWYRQDPGQGLRLIYYSQIVNDFQKGDIAEGYSVSREKKESFPLTVTSAQKNPTAFYLCASSMVGAQRISPLHFGNGTRLTVT.